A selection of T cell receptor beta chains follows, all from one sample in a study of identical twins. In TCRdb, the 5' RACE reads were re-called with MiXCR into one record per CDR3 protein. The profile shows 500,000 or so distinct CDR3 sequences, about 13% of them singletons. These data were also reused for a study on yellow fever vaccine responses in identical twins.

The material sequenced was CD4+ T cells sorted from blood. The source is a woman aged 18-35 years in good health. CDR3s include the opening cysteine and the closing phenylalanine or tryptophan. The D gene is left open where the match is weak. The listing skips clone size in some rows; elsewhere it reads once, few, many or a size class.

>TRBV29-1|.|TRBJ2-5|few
CSVALDTYQETQYF
TGCAGCGTGGCCCTGGACACCTACCAAGAGACCCAGTACTTC
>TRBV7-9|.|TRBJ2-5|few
CASSKERQAKERTQYF
TGTGCCAGCAGCAAAGAGAGACAGGCGAAAGAGAGGACCCAGTACTTC
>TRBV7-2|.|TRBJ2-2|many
CASSPSMGSGGELFF
TGTGCCAGCAGCCCTTCCATGGGCAGTGGCGGGGAGCTGTTTTTT
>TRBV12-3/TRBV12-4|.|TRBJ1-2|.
CASSLVRQRGRGYTF
TGTGCCAGCAGTTTAGTCCGGCAGAGAGGGCGCGGCTACACCTTC
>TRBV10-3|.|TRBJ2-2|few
CAISDRVPGELFF
TGTGCCATCAGCGATCGGGTGCCCGGGGAGCTGTTTTTT
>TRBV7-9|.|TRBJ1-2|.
CASSSRQVNYGYTF
TGTGCCAGCAGCTCACGACAGGTTAACTATGGCTACACCTTC
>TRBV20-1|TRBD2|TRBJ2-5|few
CSAPGLGVSETQYF
TGCAGTGCCCCGGGACTAGGAGTCTCGGAGACCCAGTACTTC
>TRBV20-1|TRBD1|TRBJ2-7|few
CSAEGQGKSYEQYF
TGCAGTGCTGAGGGACAGGGAAAATCCTACGAGCAGTACTTC
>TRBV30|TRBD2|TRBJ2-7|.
CAFAGTTYEQYF
TGTGCCTTCGCCGGGACTACCTACGAGCAGTACTTC
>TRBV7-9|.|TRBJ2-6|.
CASSSQGSSGANVLTF
TGTGCCAGCAGCTCGCAGGGTTCGTCTGGGGCCAACGTCCTGACTTTC
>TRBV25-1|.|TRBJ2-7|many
CASSDTTGTRSYEQYF
TGTGCCAGCAGTGATACGACAGGAACCCGCTCCTACGAGCAGTACTTC
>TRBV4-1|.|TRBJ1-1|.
CASSPYPQGKATEAFF
TGCGCCAGCAGCCCGTACCCCCAGGGAAAGGCAACTGAAGCTTTCTTT
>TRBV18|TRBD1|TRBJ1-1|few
CASSPVGQGALNTEAFF
TGTGCCAGCTCACCGGTGGGGCAGGGGGCCCTGAACACTGAAGCTTTCTTT
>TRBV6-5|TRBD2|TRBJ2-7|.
CASSSQTGGSYEQYF
TGTGCCAGCAGTTCCCAGACGGGGGGATCCTACGAGCAGTACTTC
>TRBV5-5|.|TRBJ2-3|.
CASSTRGFSTDTQYF
TGTGCCAGCAGTACAAGGGGGTTTTCGACAGATACGCAGTATTTT
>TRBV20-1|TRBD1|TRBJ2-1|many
CSEGGRGTNNEQFF
TGCAGTGAAGGGGGCAGGGGGACAAACAATGAGCAGTTCTTC
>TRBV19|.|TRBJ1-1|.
CASSTEGGRNTEAFF
TGTGCCAGTAGTACGGAGGGGGGCAGGAACACTGAAGCTTTCTTT
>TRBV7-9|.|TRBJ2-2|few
CASRPSPLELFF
TGTGCCAGCAGGCCATCTCCCTTGGAGCTGTTTTTT
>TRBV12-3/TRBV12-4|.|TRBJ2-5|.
CASSFPGPPETQYF
TGTGCCAGCAGTTTTCCCGGGCCGCCGGAGACCCAGTACTTC
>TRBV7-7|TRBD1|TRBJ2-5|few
CASSGDRGGKETQYF
TGTGCTAGCAGCGGGGACAGGGGAGGAAAAGAGACCCAGTACTTC
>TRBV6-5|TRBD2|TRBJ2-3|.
CASSYSMTSGGADTQYF
TGTGCCAGCAGTTACTCGATGACTAGCGGGGGGGCAGATACGCAGTATTTT
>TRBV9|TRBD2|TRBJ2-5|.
CASSIGISGETQYF
TGTGCCAGCAGCATAGGGATTAGCGGGGAGACCCAGTACTTC
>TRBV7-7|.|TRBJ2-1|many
CASSETGGAYNEQFF
TGTGCTAGCAGCGAAACAGGGGGGGCCTACAATGAGCAGTTCTTC
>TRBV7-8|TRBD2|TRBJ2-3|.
CASSYRTSGLLDTQYF
TGTGCCAGCAGCTATCGGACTAGCGGACTATTAGATACGCAGTATTTT
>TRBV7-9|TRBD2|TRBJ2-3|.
CASSPPGGRIADTQYF
TGTGCCAGCAGCCCCCCGGGCGGGAGAATTGCAGATACGCAGTATTTT
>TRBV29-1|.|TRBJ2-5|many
CSGTGTDNQETQYF
TGCAGTGGGACCGGGACGGACAACCAAGAGACCCAGTACTTC
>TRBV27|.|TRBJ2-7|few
CASSTRGAAPYEQYF
TGTGCCAGCAGTACCCGGGGGGCGGCGCCCTACGAGCAGTACTTC
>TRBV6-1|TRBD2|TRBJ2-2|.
CASSEATSGGANTGELFF
TGTGCCAGCAGTGAAGCAACCAGCGGGGGAGCGAACACCGGGGAGCTGTTTTTT
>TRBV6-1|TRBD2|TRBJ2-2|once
CGSIKGLNTGELFF
TGTGGCAGCATCAAGGGACTAAACACCGGGGAGCTGTTTTTT
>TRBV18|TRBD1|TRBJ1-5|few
CASSGQGDSNQPQHF
TGTGCCAGCTCAGGACAGGGGGATAGCAATCAGCCCCAGCATTTT
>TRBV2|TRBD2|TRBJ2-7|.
CAGGTDGGRLSEQYF
TGTGCCGGGGGTACGGACGGCGGGAGATTATCCGAGCAGTACTTC
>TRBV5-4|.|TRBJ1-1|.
CASWFIGRSTEAFF
TGTGCCAGCTGGTTTATCGGACGGAGCACTGAAGCTTTCTTT
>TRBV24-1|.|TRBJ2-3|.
CATSRPGADTQYF
TGTGCCACCAGTCGCCCGGGGGCCGATACGCAGTATTTT
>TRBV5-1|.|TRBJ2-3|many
CASSLAGGPADTQYF
TGCGCCAGCAGCTTGGCGGGGGGCCCCGCAGATACGCAGTATTTT
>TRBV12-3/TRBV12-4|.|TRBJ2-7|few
CASRVQGGYEQYF
TGTGCCAGCAGGGTCCAGGGGGGGTACGAGCAGTACTTC